This T cell receptor (beta chain) stems from a study of blood T cell repertoires in COVID-19. The overall study: Material from acute and convalescent COVID-19 was sourced from the United States, Italy and Spain. In each case, the material was cDNA or gDNA derived from T cells, B-cell-depleted T cells, or PBMCs.

Sequencing used immunoSEQ multiplex PCR; TCRdb keeps in-frame clones, though not all of them. The sample lists 150,000 to 200,000 clones; 65% to 80% were seen once. The CDR3 runs 17 residues. From germline, CDR1 is LNHDA and CDR2 SQIVND (reference sequence). The V segment lost 4 bases and the J segment 0 bases; nucleotides outside the gene matches: 7. Living in roughly 23 US areas, the participants were between 18 and 89 years of age. The source material was PBMCs or T cells enriched from blood (not recorded which). V is TRBV19 and J is TRBJ2-2; the match to TRBD1 covers 8 bases. The TCR comes from a woman in her forties or fifties with acute COVID-19. CDR3: CASSTRQGFANTGELFF. The CDR3 coding sequence is TGTGCCAGTAGTACGAGACAGGGGTTCGCGAACACCGGGGAGCTGTTTTTT.